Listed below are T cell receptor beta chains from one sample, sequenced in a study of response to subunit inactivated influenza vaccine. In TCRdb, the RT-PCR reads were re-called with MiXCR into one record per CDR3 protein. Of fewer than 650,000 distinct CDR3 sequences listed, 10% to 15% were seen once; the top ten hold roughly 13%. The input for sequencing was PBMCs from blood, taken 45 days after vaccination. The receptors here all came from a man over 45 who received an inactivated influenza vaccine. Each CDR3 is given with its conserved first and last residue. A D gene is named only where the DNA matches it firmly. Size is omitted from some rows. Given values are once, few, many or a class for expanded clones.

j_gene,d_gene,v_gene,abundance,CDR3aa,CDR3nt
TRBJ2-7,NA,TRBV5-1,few,CASRRGPLANYEQYF,TGCGCCAGCAGAAGAGGTCCCCTCGCAAACTACGAGCAGTACTTC
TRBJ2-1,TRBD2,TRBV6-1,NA,CASRLAGGFKNEQFF,TGTGCCAGCAGACTAGCGGGAGGGTTCAAAAATGAGCAGTTCTTC
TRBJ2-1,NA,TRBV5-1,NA,CASSLTGENEQFF,TGCGCCAGCAGCTTAACGGGAGAGAATGAGCAGTTCTTC
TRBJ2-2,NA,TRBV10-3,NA,CAISAGDTGELFF,TGTGCCATCAGTGCGGGAGACACCGGGGAGCTGTTTTTT
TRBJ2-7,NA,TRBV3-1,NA,CASSQQGSAYEQYF,TGTGCCAGCAGCCAACAGGGGTCGGCCTACGAGCAGTACTTC
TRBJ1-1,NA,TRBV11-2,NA,CASSLGMWENTEAFF,TGTGCCAGCAGCTTAGGAATGTGGGAGAACACTGAAGCTTTCTTT
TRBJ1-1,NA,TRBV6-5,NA,CASSYSLTDTEAFF,TGTGCCAGCAGTTACTCCCTGACGGACACTGAAGCTTTCTTT
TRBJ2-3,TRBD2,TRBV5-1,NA,CASSLGAGVTTDTQYF,TGCGCCAGCAGCTTGGGAGCGGGGGTTACCACAGATACGCAGTATTTT
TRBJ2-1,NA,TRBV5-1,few,CASSLGQGIDEQFF,TGCGCCAGCAGCTTGGGCCAGGGGATCGATGAGCAGTTCTTC
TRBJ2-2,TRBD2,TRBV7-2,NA,CASSLVSSGTTGELFF,TGTGCCAGCAGCTTAGTTTCTAGCGGGACCACCGGGGAGCTGTTTTTT
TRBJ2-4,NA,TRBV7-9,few,CASSLSFAAKNIQYF,TGTGCCAGCAGCTTATCGTTTGCGGCCAAAAACATTCAGTACTTC
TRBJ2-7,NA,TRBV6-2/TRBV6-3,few,CASSYPTGRSEQYF,TGTGCCAGCAGTTACCCGACAGGGAGGTCCGAGCAGTACTTC
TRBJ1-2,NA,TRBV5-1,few,CASRLKADGYTF,TGCGCCAGCAGACTAAAGGCCGATGGCTACACCTTC
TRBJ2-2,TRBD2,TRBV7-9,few,CASSFGTSGDTGELFF,TGTGCCAGCAGCTTCGGGACTAGCGGAGATACCGGGGAGCTGTTTTTT
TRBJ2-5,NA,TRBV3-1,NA,CASGAGRKETQYF,TGTGCCAGCGGAGCGGGTAGAAAAGAGACCCAGTACTTC
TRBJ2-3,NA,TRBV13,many,CASSLGRQGDTQYF,TGTGCCAGCAGCTTAGGCAGGCAGGGAGATACGCAGTATTTT
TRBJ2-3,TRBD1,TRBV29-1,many,CSVDRGSDTQYF,TGCAGCGTGGACAGGGGGTCAGATACGCAGTATTTT
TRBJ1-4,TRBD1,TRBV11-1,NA,CASSPILGDSSYNEKLFF,TGTGCCAGCAGCCCCATCCTAGGGGACAGCTCATATAATGAAAAACTGTTTTTT
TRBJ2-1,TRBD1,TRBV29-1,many,CSVEDHGTGPYNEQFF,TGCAGCGTTGAAGATCATGGGACAGGGCCCTACAATGAGCAGTTCTTC
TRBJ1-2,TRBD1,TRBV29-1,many,CSVSGQGALYGYTF,TGCAGCGTTTCAGGACAGGGGGCGCTTTATGGCTACACCTTC
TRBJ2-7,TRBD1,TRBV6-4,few,CASLVQGAFYEQYF,TGTGCCAGCTTGGTACAGGGGGCTTTCTACGAGCAGTACTTC
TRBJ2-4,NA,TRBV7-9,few,CASSPGGQLNIQYF,TGTGCCAGCAGCCCGGGAGGACAGTTAAACATTCAGTACTTC
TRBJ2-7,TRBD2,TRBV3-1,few,CASSWTSGGAHEQYF,TGTGCCAGCAGCTGGACTAGCGGGGGGGCCCACGAGCAGTACTTC
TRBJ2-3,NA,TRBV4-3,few,CASSPSGIPVGPDTQYF,TGCGCCAGCAGCCCCTCCGGGATCCCCGTCGGCCCAGATACGCAGTATTTT
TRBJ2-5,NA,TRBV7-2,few,CASSLDAGGLGETQYF,TGTGCCAGCAGCTTAGACGCTGGGGGGCTTGGGGAGACCCAGTACTTC
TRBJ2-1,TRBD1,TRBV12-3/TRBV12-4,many,CASSADRGTYNEQFF,TGTGCCAGCAGTGCCGACAGGGGCACTTACAATGAGCAGTTCTTC
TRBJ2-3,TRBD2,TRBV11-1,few,CASSTRAGTSGGATDTQYF,TGTGCCAGCAGCACCCGCGCTGGGACTAGCGGGGGGGCCACAGATACGCAGTATTTT
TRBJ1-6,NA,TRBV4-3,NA,CASSQDWGAYNSPLHF,TGCGCCAGCAGCCAAGATTGGGGTGCCTATAATTCACCCCTCCACTTT
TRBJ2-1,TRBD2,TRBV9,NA,CASSKPLAGALHEQFF,TGTGCCAGCAGCAAACCACTAGCGGGAGCCCTCCATGAGCAGTTCTTC
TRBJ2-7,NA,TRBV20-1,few,CSAKIQAHYEQYF,TGCAGTGCTAAAATACAGGCTCACTACGAGCAGTACTTC
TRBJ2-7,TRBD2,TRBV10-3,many,CAISEFREGEQYF,TGTGCCATCAGTGAGTTCAGGGAGGGCGAGCAGTACTTC
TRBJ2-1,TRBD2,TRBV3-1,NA,CASSAGTSGSNEQFF,TGTGCCAGCAGCGCCGGGACTAGCGGGAGCAATGAGCAGTTCTTC
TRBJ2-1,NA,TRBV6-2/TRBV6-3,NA,CASSTRGRGYNEQFF,TGTGCCAGCAGTACCCGTGGTCGGGGATACAATGAGCAGTTCTTC
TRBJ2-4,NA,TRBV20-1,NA,CSAQSTAKNIQYF,TGCAGTGCGCAATCGACTGCAAAAAACATTCAGTACTTC
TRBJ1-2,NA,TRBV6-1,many,CASSGRGSYGYTF,TGTGCCAGCAGTGGCAGGGGTAGCTATGGCTACACCTTC
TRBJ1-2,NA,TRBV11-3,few,CASSLGRSNYGYTF,TGTGCCAGCAGCTTGGGACGGTCAAACTATGGCTACACCTTC
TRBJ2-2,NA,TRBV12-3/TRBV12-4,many,CASSGTTARGGELFF,TGTGCCAGCAGCGGGACCACGGCCAGGGGCGGGGAGCTGTTTTTT
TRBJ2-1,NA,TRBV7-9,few,CASSLLGTRYNEQFF,TGTGCCAGCAGCTTACTCGGGACAAGATACAATGAGCAGTTCTTC
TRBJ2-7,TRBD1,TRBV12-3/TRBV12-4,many,CASSLGTGGGYEQYF,TGTGCCAGCAGTTTGGGGACAGGGGGCGGCTACGAGCAGTACTTC
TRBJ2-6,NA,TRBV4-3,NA,CASSQETGRSFSGANVLTF,TGCGCCAGCAGCCAAGAGACGGGGCGGAGTTTCTCTGGGGCCAACGTCCTGACTTTC